This TCR beta chain was sequenced for a study of cytomegalovirus exposure and HLA in healthy donors. Across the whole study: The roughly 100 million unique TCR beta sequences, from roughly 170 million T cells, were found by an earlier analysis. Points from the study as a whole: Rare TCR sequences dominated, though some public TCRs recurred in many donors. The authors enumerated 150 to 200 TCR beta chains as linked to cytomegalovirus. V- and J-gene trimming in TCR beta was tied to a missense DCLRE1C variant by an analysis performed later.

The germline CDR1 and CDR2 sequences are PRHDT and FYEKMQ (reference sequence). The CDR3 is 12 amino acids in total, end residues counted. With respect to this clone: What it binds is not known. Without the conserved terminal phenylalanine or tryptophan, this CDR3 likely stems from a read error. The DNA is left out, because the CDR3 cannot be placed on it with certainty; the CDR3 is given as TCRdb lists it.

Use of 60 Vbeta and 13 Jbeta primers characterized the PCR. Clones were read by immunoSEQ multiplex PCR, and TCRdb kept only the in-frame ones, dropping some. The profile covers roughly 130,000 clones, with 75% to 85% appearing a single time and over 4.5% taken by the ten largest. The sequence came from a woman in her 40s in good health and CMV-seropositive. The gene calls are TRBV13 and TRBJ2-3; the table names TRBD2, a call not compared with the DNA. Sequenced sample: PBMCs. CDR3 loop: CASSFRTVPPYI.